One and the same sample provided the 18 T cell receptor beta chains below, sequenced in a study of blood T cell repertoires in COVID-19. TCRdb's copy holds only in-frame clones and misses some; the assay was immunoSEQ multiplex PCR. In the table there are 300,000 to 400,000 clones, under 95% of which are singletons. The sample comprised PBMCs or T cells enriched from blood (not recorded which). The source is a man in his sixties who had recovered from COVID-19.

The genes are TRBV5-4 and TRBJ1-2; perhaps TRBD1 as D (5 bases). The V end was cut by 4 bases, the J end by 0 bases, with 16 bases between. The CDR3 runs to 16 residues. The V gene's germline CDR1 is SGHNT and CDR2 YYREEE (reference sequence). CDR3 amino acids: CASSLGLPGANYGYTF. Here the CDR3 DNA reads TGTGCCAGCAGCCTGGGACTCCCCGGAGCTAACTATGGCTACACCTTC.

The J gene is TRBJ2-7, the V gene TRBV2; 10 bases line up with TRBD2. This CDR3 has 14 amino acids. CDR1 is SNHLY, CDR2 FYNNEI, per germline. V trimming: 7 bases; J trimming: 4 bases; junction bases outside the gene matches: 7. The chain's CDR3 is CASMLASGSYEQYF. CDR3 nucleotide sequence: TGTGCCAGCATGCTAGCTAGCGGGAGTTACGAGCAGTACTTC.

CDR3 coding DNA: TGTGCCTGGAGCCTACAGGGTCCGAATGAGCAGTTCTTC. Translated, it gives CAWSLQGPNEQFF. V usage is TRBV30 and J usage is TRBJ2-1, with D possibly matching TRBD1 (6 bases). The V end was cut by 3 bases, the J end by 7 bases, with 13 bases between. The CDR3 is made up of 13 amino acids. Per germline, CDR1 GTSNPN and CDR2 SVGIG (reference sequence).

This chain links TRBV4-2 with TRBJ2-7; 9 bases map to TRBD2. CDR3 length: 15 amino acids. In germline, CDR1 is LGHNA, CDR2 YNFKEQ. The junction had 6 bases not matched to a gene; V was cut back by 3 bases and J by 3 bases. The CDR3 DNA sequence: TGTGCCAGCAGCCACGAGGTAGCGGGAGACTACGAGCAGTACTTC. It specifies CASSHEVAGDYEQYF.

The chain links TRBV10-3 to TRBJ1-5; TRBD1 aligns across 9 bases. V shed 6 bases, J shed 6 bases, and the junction held 3 bases outside the gene matches. Germline V gene data show CDR1 as ENHRY and CDR2 as SYGVKD. This CDR3 spans 13 amino acids. The CDR3 DNA reads as TGTGCCATCAGACAGGGGGCTAGTCAGCCCCAGCATTTT. Translated, it gives CAIRQGASQPQHF.

The CDR3 coding sequence is TGTGCCAGCAGCAGCGGGACGTCAACCTATGGCTACACCTTC. Encoded protein: CASSSGTSTYGYTF. The chain employs TRBV5-6 and TRBJ1-2; D is perhaps TRBD1 (5 bases). The CDR3 loop spans 14 amino acids. Deletions cut 4 bases from V and 4 bases from J, with 14 bases between. CDR1 and CDR2 (germline): SGHDT, YYEEEE.

This clone was picked up a small number of times. CDR3 DNA sequence: TGTGCCAGCAGTTTCCTAGCGCAGAGCTCCTACAATGAGCAGTTCTTC. Amino acid sequence: CASSFLAQSSYNEQFF. The rearrangement uses TRBV27 and TRBJ2-1, with D maybe TRBD2 (6 bases). V lost 3 bases and J lost 0, with 12 bases in between. CDR3 length: 16 amino acids. Germline V lookup: CDR1 MNHEY, CDR2 SMNVEV (reference sequence).

The rearrangement links TRBV14 to TRBJ1-2; possible D gene TRBD1, 6 bases. V lost 5 bases to trimming and J lost 8 bases, with 15 bases between them. Germline loops: CDR1 SGHDN, CDR2 FVKESK. The CDR3 has 13 residues. The CDR3 region is CASSTRYREGYTF. DNA for the CDR3: TGTGCCAGCAGCACCCGCTACAGGGAAGGCTACACCTTC. Filled out from reference TRBV14 and TRBJ1-2, the complete variable domain reads EAGVTQFPSHSVIEKGQTVTLRCDPISGHDNLYWYRRVMGKEIKFLLHFVKESKQDESGMPNNRFLAERTGGTYSTLKVQPAELEDSGVYFCASSTRYREGYTFGSGTRLTVV.

V and J are TRBV9 and TRBJ1-4, with 8 nucleotides matching TRBD1. Germline lookup yields CDR1 SGDLS and CDR2 YYNGEE. With V trimmed by 0 bases and J by 8 bases, 6 bases remained unmatched. The CDR3 contains 15 residues. The CDR3 spells CASSVEGRGREKLFF. CDR3 DNA: TGTGCCAGCAGCGTAGAGGGCAGGGGGCGCGAAAAACTGTTTTTT.

The chain uses TRBV7-9 and TRBJ1-4, with TRBD1 as a possible D gene (5 bases). Trimming took off 5 bases at V and 2 bases at J, with 12 bases between the two ends. This CDR3 has 15 amino acids. In germline, CDR1 is SEHNR, CDR2 FQNEAQ (reference sequence). CDR3 nucleotide sequence: TGTGCCAGCAGCCAGCCCTCAGGGACTAATGAAAAACTGTTTTTT. It codes for CASSQPSGTNEKLFF.

There are a few counts of this clone. This chain uses TRBV7-8 with TRBJ2-7, with D maybe TRBD2 (5 bases). The V end was cut by 3 bases, the J end by 2 bases, with 14 bases between. Looked up from germline, CDR1 is SGHVS and CDR2 is FQNEAQ. The CDR3 contains 15 residues. The CDR3 DNA reads as TGTGCCAGCAGCTTCCGGGAACTGGCCACCTACGAGCAGTACTTC. As protein: CASSFRELATYEQYF.

The chain links TRBV25-1 to TRBJ2-7; D uncertain. The germline V gene encodes CDR1 MGHDK and CDR2 SYGVNS. Trimming took 3 bases from V and 4 from J, leaving 7 bases between them. This CDR3 region has 12 residues. The DNA of the CDR3 is TGTGCCAGCAGTGACCTGAGTTACGAGCAGTACTTC. Protein product: CASSDLSYEQYF.

The chain is built from TRBV28 and TRBJ1-1; a weak D match, TRBD1 (6 bases). Germline values: CDR1 MDHEN, CDR2 SYDVKM. Trimming cost V 6 bases and J 1 base, with 9 bases left between them. The CDR3 has 13 residues. CDR3 loop: CASSRTANTEAFF. In DNA, the CDR3 is TGTGCCAGCAGCCGGACAGCGAACACTGAAGCTTTCTTT. Variable domain in full (rest from reference TRBV28 and TRBJ1-1): DVKVTQSSRYLVKRTGEKVFLECVQDMDHENMFWYRQDPGLGLRLIYFSYDVKMKEKGDIPEGYSVSREKKERFSLILESASTNQTSMYLCASSRTANTEAFFGQGTRLTVV.

V gene TRBV9 combines with J gene TRBJ2-1; 12 nucleotides agree with TRBD2. The V gene end was trimmed by 1 base and the J gene end by 8 bases; junction bases not matched to a gene: 7. Per germline, CDR1 SGDLS and CDR2 YYNGEE. The CDR3 runs 16 residues. CDR3 region: CASSVLAGGSRDEQFF. The CDR3 coding sequence is TGTGCCAGCAGCGTACTAGCGGGGGGGTCTAGGGATGAGCAGTTCTTC.

This sequence joins TRBV15 and TRBJ2-5; TRBD1 might be the D (7 bases). The CDR3 has 12 amino acids. Trimming left V 3 bases short and J 7 bases short, with 9 bases between. Germline CDR1 reads LNHNV; CDR2 reads YYDKDF (reference sequence). The CDR3 DNA sequence: TGTGCCACCAGCAGCAGGGGGGCGACCCAGTACTTC. It specifies CATSSRGATQYF. The whole variable domain, filled in from reference TRBV15 and TRBJ2-5, reads DAMVIQNPRYQVTQFGKPVTLSCSQTLNHNVMYWYQQKSSQAPKLLFHYYDKDFNNEADTPDNFQSRRPNTSFCFLDIRSPGLGDTAMYLCATSSRGATQYFGPGTRLLVL.

The chain joins TRBV12-5 to TRBJ1-1; D gene ambiguous. This CDR3 region has 13 residues. CDR1 and CDR2 from the germline V gene are LGHNT and FRNRAP. Trimming shortened V by 5 bases and J by 4 bases, and 11 bases separated the two germline ends. CDR3 nucleotides: TGTGCTAGTGGTATAGCAAGTGTCACTGAAGCTTTCTTT. Translation gives CASGIASVTEAFF.

This clone has a single count. The V call is TRBV11-3, the J call TRBJ1-6; D ambiguous. The CDR3 extends over 16 amino acids. V gave up 5 bases and J gave up 7 bases, with 18 bases separating them. From germline, CDR1 is SGHNT and CDR2 YENEEA. CDR3 nucleotide sequence: TGTGCCAGCAGCACCAATGGGCAGGTTGGCAATTCACCCCTCCACTTT. Its protein is CASSTNGQVGNSPLHF.

The chain recombines TRBV2 with TRBJ1-1; the D gene is possibly TRBD1 (6 bases). Germline loops: CDR1 SNHLY, CDR2 FYNNEI. CDR3 size: 14 residues. Trimming cost V 6 bases and J 4 bases, with 15 bases left between them. In DNA form, the CDR3 reads TGTGCCAGCAGAAAAACAGGGTTGGGCACTGAAGCTTTCTTT. Translated: CASRKTGLGTEAFF.